The 18 T cell receptor beta chains below come from one sample, sequenced in a study of monozygotic twins with inflammatory bowel disease. TCRdb re-called the 5' RACE reads, yielding one record per CDR3 amino acid sequence without DNA. The table for this sample gives 400,000 or so distinct CDR3 sequences. Material for sequencing was blood. The receptor source for this set is a human donor with ulcerative colitis or Crohn's disease, or a healthy co-twin of an affected twin (not recorded which).

CDR3 sequence reads: CSAVTGPISQQYF. This rearrangement joins TRBV20-1 to TRBJ2-7; the TRBD1 assignment by TCRdb is unverifiable without DNA. The CDR3 is 13 residues long. Looked up from germline, CDR1 is DFQATT and CDR2 is SNEGSKA (reference sequence).

The V call is TRBV4-1, the J call TRBJ2-2; as DNA is missing, the TRBD1 call by TCRdb cannot be tested. The CDR3 runs to 16 residues. Germline values: CDR1 MGHRA, CDR2 YSYEKL. The CDR3 spells CASSQSWGVDTGELFF.

The chain joins TRBV29-1 to TRBJ2-4; TCRdb designates TRBD2, a call that cannot be tested without DNA. The CDR3 contains 18 residues. Per the germline V gene, CDR1 is SQVTM and CDR2 is ANQGSEA. CDR3 amino acids: CSVGPNHYSSKAKNIQYF.

The CDR3 loop reads CSARGGGNTGELFF. The chain carries TRBV20-1 and TRBJ2-2; without DNA, the TCRdb call of TRBD1 cannot be checked. The CDR3 length is 14 residues. The germline V gene encodes CDR1 DFQATT and CDR2 SNEGSKA (reference sequence).

The CDR3 reads CASRRGAMNTEAFF. The gene calls are TRBV5-1 and TRBJ1-1; the TCRdb D gene call, TRBD1, has no DNA to confirm it. Germline V lookup: CDR1 SGHRS, CDR2 YFSETQ. CDR3 length: 14 residues.

This rearrangement joins TRBV12-3 or TRBV12-4 to TRBJ2-7. The CDR3 contains 12 residues. The CDR3 region is CASRANGYEQYF.

This chain uses TRBV11-2 with TRBJ1-1; lacking DNA, the TRBD1 call made by TCRdb goes unchecked. The CDR3 sequence is 12 residues long. Germline values: CDR1 SGHAT, CDR2 FQNNGV. CDR3 in amino acids: CASSLTGVEAFF.

The V and J genes are TRBV10-2 and TRBJ1-5; absent DNA, TCRdb's TRBD1 call cannot be checked. This CDR3 is 14 amino acids long. The V gene's germline CDR1 is WSHSY and CDR2 SAAADI. CDR3 amino acids: CASSENPARQPQHF.

The V gene is TRBV5-8, the J gene TRBJ2-6; checking the TCRdb D call of TRBD1 is not possible without DNA. The CDR3 runs to 17 residues. The germline CDR1 and CDR2 sequences are SGHTS and YDEGEE. CDR3 loop: CASRRGKTPSGANVLTF.

V gene TRBV20-1 combines with J gene TRBJ2-3; TCRdb picks TRBD1, but there is no DNA to check that call. This CDR3 has 13 amino acids. Germline V gives CDR1 DFQATT, CDR2 SNEGSKA (reference sequence). CDR3 residues: CSAGTGDTDTQYF.

The chain joins TRBV5-6 to TRBJ1-2; TCRdb names TRBD1, which stays unverified in the absence of DNA. CDR1 is SGHDT, CDR2 YYEEEE, per germline. This CDR3 has 15 amino acids. The CDR3 protein is CASSSPGQGSSGYTF.

This chain joins TRBV7-2 and TRBJ2-1; TCRdb proposes TRBD1, but this gene call is untestable without DNA. Germline assignment: CDR1 SGHTA and CDR2 FQGNSA. The CDR3 has 14 amino acids. This CDR3 is CASSLARTGGDQFF.

The genes are TRBV7-6 and TRBJ2-3; TCRdb lists TRBD2, though no DNA is available to test this call. Germline lookup yields CDR1 SGHVS and CDR2 FNYEAQ. CDR3 length equals 18 residues. CDR3 sequence reads: CASSTPSGGVPRTDTQYF.

This chain uses TRBV10-3 with TRBJ2-3. The CDR3 consists of 14 residues. The V gene's germline CDR1 is ENHRY and CDR2 SYGVKD. This CDR3 reads CAIRRDGSTDTQYF.

The CDR3 sequence is CASSQEIYTEAFF. The chain carries TRBV16 and TRBJ1-1. This CDR3 is built from 13 residues. Germline V gives CDR1 KGHSY, CDR2 FQNENV.

The rearrangement joins TRBV7-2 to TRBJ2-1. This CDR3 is 13 amino acids long. Germline V lookup: CDR1 SGHTA, CDR2 FQGNSA. The CDR3 spells CASSLAGINEQFF.

This chain connects TRBV30 to TRBJ2-5; TCRdb's D call, TRBD1, is unchecked because there is no DNA. Germline V gene data show CDR1 as GTSNPN and CDR2 as SVGIG (reference sequence). The CDR3 spans 13 residues. CDR3 sequence reads: CAWSADRGETQYF.

This chain links TRBV6-1 with TRBJ1-1; TCRdb's assignment of TRBD1 cannot be checked, as there is no DNA. CDR3 size: 14 residues. Germline CDR1 and CDR2: MNHNS and SASEGT. CDR3 loop: CASSEQGVGTEAFF.